This T cell receptor (beta chain) was identified during a study of neurological immune-mediated disorders. The CDR3 runs to 16 residues. Per the germline V gene, CDR1 is SGHTA and CDR2 is FQGNSA. To note about this clonotype: At one boundary the junction diverges from the germline segment, which might be a read error.

TCRdb independently ran MiXCR on the 5' RACE reads; one entry per CDR3 protein. The data show 25,000 to 35,000 distinct CDR3 sequences, about 16% seen once. Sequenced material: PBMCs. The clonotype was recovered from a man between 70 and 80 years old in good health. This chain joins TRBV7-2 and TRBJ2-7; 11 positions match TRBD1. The CDR3 DNA reads as TGTGCCAGCATCTTAGCCGGGACAGGGGGACGAAACGAGCAGTACTTC. Its protein is CASILAGTGGRNEQYF.